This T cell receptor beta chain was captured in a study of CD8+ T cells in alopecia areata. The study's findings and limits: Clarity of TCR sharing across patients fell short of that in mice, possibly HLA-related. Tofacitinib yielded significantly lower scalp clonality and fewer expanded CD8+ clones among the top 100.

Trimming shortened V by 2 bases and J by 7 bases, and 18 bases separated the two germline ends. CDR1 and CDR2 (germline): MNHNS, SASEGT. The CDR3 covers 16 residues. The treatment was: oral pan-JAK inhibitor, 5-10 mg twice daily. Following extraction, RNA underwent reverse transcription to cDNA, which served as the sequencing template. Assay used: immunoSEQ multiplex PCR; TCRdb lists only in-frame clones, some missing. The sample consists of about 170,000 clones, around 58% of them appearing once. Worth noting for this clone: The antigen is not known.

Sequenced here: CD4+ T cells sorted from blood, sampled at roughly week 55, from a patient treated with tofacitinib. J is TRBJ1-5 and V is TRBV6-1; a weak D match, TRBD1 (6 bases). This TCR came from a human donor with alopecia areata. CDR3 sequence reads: CASSERSGGLGQPQHF. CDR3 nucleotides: TGTGCCAGCAGTGAAAGGAGCGGGGGGCTGGGGCAGCCCCAGCATTTT.